Following are 19 T cell receptor beta chains from one sample sequenced in a study of monozygotic twins with inflammatory bowel disease. TCRdb reprocessed the 5' RACE reads and stores each CDR3 protein as one record, lacking DNA. The sample table sets out 190,000 or so distinct CDR3 sequences. Sequenced input: blood. These receptors all stem from a human donor with ulcerative colitis or Crohn's disease, or a healthy co-twin of an affected twin (not recorded which).

The rearrangement joins TRBV7-9 to TRBJ1-2; the TRBD1 assignment by TCRdb is unverifiable without DNA. The V gene's germline CDR1 is SEHNR and CDR2 FQNEAQ (reference sequence). The length of the CDR3 is 13 residues. The CDR3 sequence: CASSLGGAKGYTF.

This chain connects TRBV7-9 to TRBJ2-1; lacking DNA, the TRBD1 call made by TCRdb goes unchecked. CDR3 size: 17 residues. Germline V gene lookup returns CDR1 SEHNR and CDR2 FQNEAQ (reference sequence). CDR3 sequence: CASSLVVAGVVGDEQFF.

The V gene is TRBV5-6, the J gene TRBJ1-5. The germline gives CDR1 SGHDT, CDR2 YYEEEE. The length of the CDR3 is 14 residues. CDR3 in amino acids: CASSLMRTNQPQHF.

The V gene is TRBV20-1, the J gene TRBJ2-5; the TRBD1 assignment by TCRdb is unverifiable without DNA. This CDR3 is built from 14 residues. CDR1 and CDR2 (germline): DFQATT, SNEGSKA (reference sequence). This CDR3 is CSAREGQGTETQYF.

The chain links TRBV20-1 to TRBJ2-5; there is no DNA to check the TCRdb D call of TRBD1. CDR3 length: 14 residues. CDR1 and CDR2 (germline): DFQATT, SNEGSKA (reference sequence). This CDR3 is CSAEGQAPFETQYF.

The chain recombines TRBV29-1 with TRBJ2-3. Germline V CDR1 and CDR2: SQVTM, ANQGSEA. The CDR3 is made up of 14 amino acids. The CDR3 loop reads CSVEYSGGTDTQYF.

This chain links TRBV20-1 with TRBJ1-3; TCRdb names TRBD1, which stays unverified in the absence of DNA. This CDR3 is built from 14 residues. CDR1 and CDR2 (germline): DFQATT, SNEGSKA (reference sequence). CDR3 protein: CSARGDRDGNTIYF.

The gene calls are TRBV10-3 and TRBJ2-7; the TRBD1 assignment by TCRdb is unverifiable without DNA. This CDR3 is 16 amino acids long. The germline CDR1 and CDR2 sequences are ENHRY and SYGVKD. The CDR3: CATTRGAGYLSYEQYF.

This chain links TRBV12-3 or TRBV12-4 with TRBJ1-6; TCRdb returns TRBD1, unconfirmable since there is no DNA. The CDR3 loop spans 16 amino acids. CDR3 amino acids: CASSMLGAGSNSPLHF.

The chain joins TRBV10-3 to TRBJ2-7; the TRBD1 assignment by TCRdb is unverifiable without DNA. CDR1 is ENHRY and CDR2 is SYGVKD in the germline V gene. This CDR3 is built from 13 residues. CDR3 amino acids: CATGRGGPLEQYF.

The chain carries TRBV25-1 and TRBJ1-6. The CDR3 runs to 13 residues. Germline CDR1 reads MGHDK; CDR2 reads SYGVNS. The CDR3 protein is CASSESVLSPLHF.

The V and J genes are TRBV24-1 and TRBJ2-1. This CDR3 has 12 amino acids. CDR1 and CDR2 (germline): KGHDR, SFDVKD. The CDR3 loop reads CATSDRGIEQFF.

V usage is TRBV6-1 and J usage is TRBJ1-1; TCRdb proposes TRBD1, but this gene call is untestable without DNA. CDR1 is MNHNS, CDR2 SASEGT, per germline. The CDR3 extends over 13 amino acids. The CDR3 reads CASTRTENTEAFF.

This chain links TRBV6-1 with TRBJ1-5; TCRdb names TRBD1, which stays unverified in the absence of DNA. The CDR3 extends over 15 amino acids. Germline V gene lookup returns CDR1 MNHNS and CDR2 SASEGT. This CDR3 is CASKIGHLLNQPQHF.

This chain's CDR3 is CASSQVSGNTEAFF. The rearrangement uses TRBV4-2 and TRBJ1-1. The CDR3 length is 14 residues. Germline loops: CDR1 LGHNA, CDR2 YNFKEQ.

The V and J genes are TRBV7-9 and TRBJ1-1. CDR1 is SEHNR, CDR2 FQNEAQ, per germline (reference sequence). The CDR3 contains 17 residues. This chain's CDR3 is CASSLELGLYRNLEAFF.

This chain links TRBV20-1 with TRBJ1-1. The CDR3 is 14 residues long. Germline V gene sequence: CDR1 DFQATT, CDR2 SNEGSKA (reference sequence). CDR3: CSANGGTEVTEAFF.

V gene TRBV10-2 combines with J gene TRBJ1-1. The CDR3 has 14 residues. Germline CDR1 and CDR2: WSHSY and SAAADI. The CDR3 reads CASRPQRMNTEAFF.

J is TRBJ2-7 and V is TRBV5-6. The length of the CDR3 is 14 residues. Looked up from germline, CDR1 is SGHDT and CDR2 is YYEEEE. This CDR3 reads CASSLAWGRSEQYF.